The present T cell receptor (beta chain) was sequenced within a study of CD8 T cells in Susac syndrome. Reverse transcription of roughly 0.5 to 1 ug RNA was carried out with random hexamers. TCRdb called the immunoSEQ multiplex PCR reads again in MiXCR, with one record for every CDR3 protein. Here the sample spans some 100,000 distinct CDR3 sequences, roughly 96% being singletons. With V trimmed by 0 bases and J by 1 base, 4 bases remained unmatched. The CDR3 runs to 15 residues. The germline gives CDR1 SGDLS, CDR2 YYNGEE. The recently defined diagnostic criteria for definite or probable disease were met by the Susac syndrome patients.

Sequenced material: CD8+ T cells from PBMCs. The chain joins TRBV9 to TRBJ2-7; TRBD2 matches at 7 bases. The origin of this receptor is a human donor with Susac syndrome. This CDR3 is CASSVEVAGSYEQYF. The CDR3 region has the DNA TGTGCCAGCAGCGTAGAGGTAGCGGGTTCCTACGAGCAGTACTTC.